These 27 T cell receptor beta chains were all obtained from the same sample, sequenced in a study of blood T cell repertoires in COVID-19. Repertoires were generated with immunoSEQ multiplex PCR, while TCRdb's copy carries only in-frame clones and drops some. The sample has 47,000 or so clones; 65% to 90% are singletons. Sample: peripheral blood. The receptors were sampled from a woman aged 55-70 years with acute or convalescent COVID-19.

As DNA, the CDR3 is TGCAGCGTAAGAGGACAGGGAGGAAGTTTTGGAAACACCATATATTTT. This gives the protein CSVRGQGGSFGNTIYF. The V gene is TRBV29-1, the J gene TRBJ1-3; 8 nucleotides line up with TRBD1. The CDR3 is 16 amino acids. Per the germline V gene, CDR1 is SQVTM and CDR2 is ANQGSEA. V lost 6 bases, J lost 3 bases, and 13 bases stayed unmatched.

The rearrangement links TRBV28 to TRBJ1-2, with D unresolved. The CDR3 is 13 residues long. From germline, CDR1 is MDHEN and CDR2 SYDVKM. Trimming stripped 7 bases from V and 0 bases from J, with 9 bases between. The DNA for the CDR3 is TGTGCCAGCAACGGCGGGACTAACTATGGCTACACCTTC. Protein: CASNGGTNYGYTF.

V is TRBV27 and J is TRBJ2-1, with 8 bases identical to TRBD1. V was clipped by 5 bases and J by 7 bases; unmatched bases: 19. The germline V gene encodes CDR1 MNHEY and CDR2 SMNVEV (reference sequence). This CDR3 has 18 amino acids. This chain's CDR3 is CASSQARQGTHIRNEQFF. CDR3 DNA sequence: TGTGCCAGCAGTCAGGCCCGACAGGGGACGCACATTCGGAATGAGCAGTTCTTC.

The chain couples TRBV7-9 to TRBJ1-5, with TRBD1 matching over 7 bases. V lost 3 bases and J lost 4; bases outside the gene matches: 0. Per the germline V gene, CDR1 is SEHNR and CDR2 is FQNEAQ (reference sequence). The CDR3 spans 13 residues. DNA for the CDR3: TGTGCCAGCAGCTTGGGACAGAATCAGCCCCAGCATTTT. Its translation is CASSLGQNQPQHF.

V usage is TRBV27 and J usage is TRBJ1-1; 8 positions match TRBD1. This CDR3 is built from 15 residues. Germline V CDR1 and CDR2: MNHEY, SMNVEV (reference sequence). Unmatched junction bases numbered 5, after V lost 4 bases and J lost 1 base. The CDR3, as DNA: TGTGCCAGCAGTTCCCGGACAGGGAGGAACACTGAAGCTTTCTTT. It specifies CASSSRTGRNTEAFF.

The chain uses TRBV2 and TRBJ2-2; D is perhaps TRBD1 (5 bases). The germline gives CDR1 SNHLY, CDR2 FYNNEI. This CDR3 is 14 amino acids long. V dropped 8 bases and J dropped 4 bases, with 14 bases sitting between them. CDR3 DNA sequence: TGTGCCAGCCACTACCAGGGAAGCACCGGGGAGCTGTTTTTT. It specifies CASHYQGSTGELFF.

The J gene is TRBJ1-5, the V gene TRBV10-3; D is uncertain. CDR3 size: 16 residues. Trimming took off 1 base at V and 0 bases at J, with 10 bases between the two ends. CDR1 ENHRY and CDR2 SYGVKD come from the germline V gene. In nucleotides, the CDR3 is TGTGCCATCAGTGAGTTTGGCCAGGATAGCAATCAGCCCCAGCATTTT. Translated, it gives CAISEFGQDSNQPQHF.

The rearrangement uses TRBV19 and TRBJ2-5; D not certain. The CDR3 consists of 13 residues. Between the trimmed V and J ends, which lost 4 bases and 1 base, there was a span of 7 bases. Per the germline V gene, CDR1 is LNHDA and CDR2 is SQIVND (reference sequence). The CDR3 spells CASSTGTQETQYF. The CDR3, as DNA: TGTGCCAGTAGTACAGGAACCCAAGAGACCCAGTACTTC.

CDR3 in DNA: TGTGCCAGCAGCCGCATGGGGCTGGGAAACACCATATATTTT. Protein product: CASSRMGLGNTIYF. This chain uses TRBV7-9 with TRBJ1-3, with D possibly matching TRBD1 (5 bases). This CDR3 region has 14 residues. Trimming removed 5 bases at V and 4 bases at J, with 12 bases between. Germline-derived CDR1 and CDR2 are SEHNR and FQNEAQ (reference sequence).

The rearrangement joins TRBV3-1 (or the pseudogene TRBV3-2) to TRBJ2-3, with TRBD2 matching 11 bases. V was pared by 4 bases and J by 2 bases, with 2 bases of the junction left unmatched. CDR3 length: 15 amino acids. Germline loops: CDR1 LGHDT, CDR2 YNNKEL (reference sequence). CDR3 bases: TGTGCCAGCAGCCGACTAGCGGGGCCCACAGATACGCAGTATTTT. Translating gives CASSRLAGPTDTQYF.

The genes are TRBV28 and TRBJ1-2; D gene uncertain. CDR3 length equals 15 residues. V lost 2 bases and J lost 2, with 12 bases in between. Germline V lookup: CDR1 MDHEN, CDR2 SYDVKM. CDR3 in DNA: TGTGCCAGCAGTTTAAAAAGCGGAGCGAACTATGGCTACACCTTC. Translation gives CASSLKSGANYGYTF.

The chain is built from TRBV11-2 and TRBJ2-4; TRBD2 aligns across 15 bases. Germline CDR1 and CDR2: SGHAT and FQNNGV. The CDR3 has 12 residues. The ends lost 5 bases at V and 15 bases at J; junction bases unmatched: 2. DNA for the CDR3: TGTGCCAGCAGCACGGGACTAGCGGGGGGGTACTTC. It translates to CASSTGLAGGYF.

Concerning this clone: The same CDR3 arises from other DNA sequences in this sample as well. The chain combines TRBV7-9 with TRBJ1-5; a possible D gene is TRBD1 (5 bases). The CDR3 contains 12 residues. V shed 5 bases and J shed 7 bases, with 9 bases lying between them. Germline V CDR1 and CDR2: SEHNR, FQNEAQ (reference sequence). The CDR3: CASSLDSQPQHF. CDR3 in DNA: TGTGCCAGCAGCCTAGACAGCCAGCCCCAGCATTTT.

The chain joins TRBV4-1 to TRBJ1-4; possible D gene TRBD1, 5 bases. CDR1 is MGHRA, CDR2 YSYEKL, per germline. The CDR3 is 14 residues long. The V end was cut by 2 bases, the J end by 8 bases, with 12 bases between. Here the CDR3 DNA reads TGCGCCAGCAGCCAACGACGGAAGGGGGAAAAACTGTTTTTT. Amino acids: CASSQRRKGEKLFF.

CDR3 nucleotide sequence: TGTGCCAGCAGTTACAATGAGTTTCGCGAGCAGTACTTC. Protein sequence: CASSYNEFREQYF. The chain employs TRBV6-6 and TRBJ2-7; no clear D. Germline CDR1 MNHNY, CDR2 SVGAGI (reference sequence). The CDR3 sequence is 13 residues long. The V gene lost 2 bases and the J gene lost 6 bases, with 11 bases spanning the gap.

This clone was seen more than once but under ten times. CDR3 nucleotide sequence: TGTGCTTACGACATCCAAGAGACCCAGTACTTC. It codes for CAYDIQETQYF. The V call is TRBV30, the J call TRBJ2-5, with D unresolved. Germline V lookup: CDR1 GTSNPN, CDR2 SVGIG (reference sequence). The CDR3 consists of 11 residues.

The V gene is TRBV19, the J gene TRBJ2-2; TRBD1 might be the D (5 bases). The CDR3 has 17 amino acids. V was cut by 6 bases and J by 0 bases, with 17 bases left in between. From germline, CDR1 is LNHDA and CDR2 SQIVND (reference sequence). CDR3 nucleotide sequence: TGTGCCAGTAGAGGGGCAGGGTATCCCCCGAACACCGGGGAGCTGTTTTTT. Its protein product is CASRGAGYPPNTGELFF.

The V call is TRBV28, the J call TRBJ2-1, with TRBD1 identical over 10 bases. Germline CDR1 reads MDHEN; CDR2 reads SYDVKM. The CDR3 sequence is 15 residues long. Trimming removed 6 bases from V and 8 bases from J; junction bases left unmatched: 10. The CDR3 protein is CASSLGGTGDDEQFF. For the CDR3, the DNA is TGTGCCAGCAGCCTCGGGGGGACAGGGGATGATGAGCAGTTCTTC.

This clone was picked up a small number of times. This chain uses TRBV6-6 with TRBJ1-1; D gene uncertain. The germline V gene has CDR1 MNHNY and CDR2 SVGAGI (reference sequence). The CDR3 is 16 amino acids. The V end was cut by 2 bases, the J end by 2 bases, with 15 bases between. The chain's CDR3 is CASSYGPGRDNTEAFF. CDR3 nucleotides: TGTGCCAGCAGTTACGGACCAGGACGGGATAACACTGAAGCTTTCTTT.

The chain carries TRBV6-5 and TRBJ1-5, with 9 positions matching TRBD1. Looked up from germline, CDR1 is MNHEY and CDR2 is SVGAGI. Trimming took 6 bases from V and 4 from J; bases not matched to a gene: 4. CDR3 length: 14 residues. The CDR3 here is CASRGQGNNQPQHF. The DNA for the CDR3 is TGTGCCAGCAGAGGACAGGGGAATAATCAGCCCCAGCATTTT.

V usage is TRBV18 and J usage is TRBJ2-5, with 7 bases matching TRBD2. The CDR3 is 13 amino acids. CDR1 and CDR2 (germline): KGHSH, LQKENI. V was clipped by 3 bases and J by 5 bases; unmatched bases: 3. The CDR3 region has the DNA TGTGCCAGCTCACCCCGGGGGGTTGAGACCCAGTACTTC. It translates to CASSPRGVETQYF.

V usage is TRBV5-1 and J usage is TRBJ1-4; 8 bases fit TRBD1. The CDR3 loop spans 16 amino acids. Germline CDR1 and CDR2: SGHRS and YFSETQ. V was pared by 3 bases and J by 0 bases, with 4 bases of the junction left unmatched. CDR3 protein: CASSSQGAATNEKLFF. CDR3 DNA: TGCGCCAGCAGCTCGCAGGGGGCAGCAACTAATGAAAAACTGTTTTTT.

The J gene is TRBJ1-5, the V gene TRBV28, with TRBD1 as a possible D gene (6 bases). Germline loops: CDR1 MDHEN, CDR2 SYDVKM. The length of the CDR3 is 16 residues. V gave up 1 base and J gave up 6 bases, with 16 bases separating them. The CDR3 region has the DNA TGTGCCAGCAGTTTATCCTCGGCGGGGGGCGCTCAGCCCCAGCATTTT. This gives the protein CASSLSSAGGAQPQHF. Complete variable domain (other parts from reference TRBV28 and TRBJ1-5): DVKVTQSSRYLVKRTGEKVFLECVQDMDHENMFWYRQDPGLGLRLIYFSYDVKMKEKGDIPEGYSVSREKKERFSLILESASTNQTSMYLCASSLSSAGGAQPQHFGDGTRLSIL.

The chain carries TRBV7-2 and TRBJ2-5; D is undetermined. The V gene's germline CDR1 is SGHTA and CDR2 FQGNSA. The CDR3 length is 13 residues. V lost 1 base to trimming and J lost 7 bases, with 10 bases between them. This CDR3 reads CASSLGERGTQYF. The CDR3 DNA reads TGTGCCAGCAGCTTAGGAGAGAGAGGGACCCAGTACTTC.

V gene TRBV12-5 combines with J gene TRBJ1-1; D unclear. Between the trimmed V and J ends, which lost 2 bases and 1 base, there was a span of 5 bases. The CDR3 is made up of 13 amino acids. Germline CDR1 is LGHNT and CDR2 is FRNRAP. This CDR3 is CASGLSPNTEAFF. The CDR3 bases are TGTGCTAGTGGTTTGTCTCCGAACACTGAAGCTTTCTTT.

There are a few counts of this clone. This chain links TRBV19 with TRBJ2-7, with 8 bases that match TRBD2. After removal of 5 bases from V and 5 bases from J, the junction contained 8 bases not matched to a gene. The CDR3 sequence is 14 residues long. Germline-derived CDR1 and CDR2 are LNHDA and SQIVND (reference sequence). The CDR3 protein is CASSHYYGGDEQYF. DNA of the CDR3: TGTGCCAGTAGTCACTACTACGGGGGGGACGAGCAGTACTTC.

V is TRBV19 and J is TRBJ2-3; D gene ambiguous. This CDR3 is built from 17 residues. Per the germline V gene, CDR1 is LNHDA and CDR2 is SQIVND (reference sequence). V dropped 5 bases and J dropped 1 base, with 19 bases sitting between them. CDR3 residues: CASSRNPRQARTDTQYF. Here the CDR3 DNA reads TGTGCCAGTAGTCGCAACCCCCGCCAGGCTCGCACAGATACGCAGTATTTT.